Listed below are T cell receptor beta chains from one sample, sequenced in a study of shared clonotypes between healthy human individuals. Profiling relied on immunoSEQ multiplex PCR, and the TCRdb table lists in-frame clones only, not all of them. The sample yields about 960,000 clones, around three quarters seen once. Sequencing was carried out using memory CD4+ T cells sorted from blood. Source of these receptors: a man aged 18 to 29 in good health. The CDR3 runs from the conserved cysteine through the conserved F or W. D genes are given only for firm matches. Not all rows give a size; the values are once, few, many and, for expanded clones, a class.

>few|TRBV5-1|TRBJ2-7|NA
CASSQEQSYEQYF
TGCGCCAGCAGCCAGGAACAGTCCTACGAGCAGTACTTC
>NA|TRBV9|TRBJ2-5|TRBD2
CASSVGTSVQTQYF
TGTGCCAGCAGCGTGGGGACTAGCGTACAGACCCAGTACTTC
>NA|TRBV27|TRBJ1-4|NA
CASSVQGSNEKLFF
TGTGCCAGCAGCGTACAGGGATCTAATGAAAAACTGTTTTTT
>NA|TRBV5-1|TRBJ2-1|TRBD1
CASIGLPGTAYNEQFF
TGCGCCAGCATCGGGCTTCCCGGGACAGCCTACAATGAGCAGTTCTTC
>NA|TRBV6-1|TRBJ1-4|TRBD1
CASSGGGAGEKLFF
TGTGCCAGCAGTGGAGGGGGCGCGGGTGAAAAACTGTTTTTT
>NA|TRBV10-3|TRBJ2-7|TRBD1
CAISESGTASYEQYF
TGTGCCATCAGTGAGTCGGGGACAGCATCCTACGAGCAGTACTTC
>NA|TRBV27|TRBJ1-2|TRBD1
CASSFSPGQGGYGYTF
TGTGCCAGCAGTTTCTCTCCGGGACAGGGGGGCTATGGCTACACCTTC
>NA|TRBV7-9|TRBJ1-4|NA
CASSLGATNEKLFF
TGTGCCAGCAGCTTAGGGGCAACTAATGAAAAACTGTTTTTT
>NA|TRBV6-6|TRBJ2-3|NA
CASSPPRSTDTQYF
TGTGCCAGCAGCCCCCCCCGCAGCACAGATACGCAGTATTTT
>NA|TRBV6-1|TRBJ2-7|NA
CASSARQEYEQYF
TGTGCCAGCAGTGCCCGACAGGAATACGAGCAGTACTTC
>NA|TRBV19|TRBJ2-2|TRBD2
CASTFSAGGTGELFF
TGTGCCAGTACATTCTCCGCGGGGGGCACCGGGGAGCTGTTTTTT
>NA|TRBV9|TRBJ2-2|NA
CASTFGGTNTGELFF
TGTGCCAGCACTTTTGGGGGGACGAACACCGGGGAGCTGTTTTTT
>NA|TRBV5-5|TRBJ2-7|TRBD1
CASSQGQGAYEQYF
TGTGCCAGCAGCCAAGGACAGGGGGCCTACGAGCAGTACTTC
>few|TRBV25-1|TRBJ2-1|TRBD2
CASSGDTSGQAWRFF
TGTGCCAGCAGCGGGGATACTAGCGGGCAGGCCTGGAGATTCTTC
>NA|TRBV7-7|TRBJ2-3|NA
CASSTSSSTDTQYF
TGTGCTAGCAGCACCAGCTCTAGCACAGATACGCAGTATTTT
>NA|TRBV6-1|TRBJ2-3|TRBD1
CASSEGQGRDTQYF
TGTGCCAGCAGTGAGGGACAGGGGAGAGATACGCAGTATTTT
>once|TRBV18|TRBJ1-1|NA
CASSPWIAGDTEAFF
TGTGCCAGCTCACCATGGATTGCAGGGGACACTGAAGCTTTCTTT
>NA|TRBV27|TRBJ1-1|NA
CASSFSPGVGTEAFF
TGTGCCAGCAGTTTTTCTCCAGGGGTGGGGACTGAAGCTTTCTTT
>NA|TRBV9|TRBJ2-1|TRBD2
CASSVAVLAGWDEQFF
TGTGCCAGCAGCGTAGCCGTACTAGCGGGATGGGATGAGCAGTTCTTC
>NA|TRBV29-1|TRBJ2-6|NA
CSVDESGANVLTF
TGCAGCGTGGACGAATCTGGGGCCAACGTCCTGACTTTC
>NA|TRBV5-1|TRBJ1-6|NA
CASSLEGAYNSPLHF
TGCGCCAGCAGCTTGGAAGGGGCCTATAATTCACCCCTCCACTTT
>NA|TRBV4-3|TRBJ1-1|NA
CASSQAGYNTEAFF
TGCGCCAGCAGCCAAGCAGGGTATAACACTGAAGCTTTCTTT
>NA|TRBV7-9|TRBJ1-2|NA
CASSLKTGNYGYTF
TGTGCCAGCAGCTTAAAAACAGGGAACTATGGCTACACCTTC
>once|TRBV18|TRBJ1-5|TRBD1
CASSPLGTGGSQPQHF
TGTGCCAGCTCCCCCTTAGGGACAGGGGGGAGTCAGCCCCAGCATTTT
>NA|TRBV5-4|TRBJ1-1|NA
CASRMGATRNTEAFF
TGTGCCAGCAGGATGGGGGCTACTAGGAACACTGAAGCTTTCTTT
>NA|TRBV12-5|TRBJ1-5|NA
CASGSAGPVNQPQHF
TGTGCTAGTGGGTCCGCAGGGCCCGTCAATCAGCCCCAGCATTTT
>NA|TRBV5-6|TRBJ2-7|TRBD1
CASSRPGQGSYEQYF
TGTGCCAGCAGCCGTCCGGGACAGGGATCGTACGAGCAGTACTTC
>NA|TRBV5-4|TRBJ2-3|TRBD2
CGPGRDRDTQYF
TGTGGCCCGGGGAGGGACCGAGATACGCAGTATTTT
>NA|TRBV4-1|TRBJ2-5|TRBD2
CASSPGGTQETQYF
TGCGCCAGCAGCCCCGGGGGGACCCAAGAGACCCAGTACTTC
>NA|TRBV5-4|TRBJ2-7|TRBD2
CASMQMGLAGGYEQYF
TGTGCCAGCATGCAAATGGGACTAGCGGGAGGTTACGAGCAGTACTTC
>NA|TRBV5-6|TRBJ1-6|TRBD1
CASSPGQGWSPLHF
TGTGCCAGCAGCCCGGGACAGGGTTGGTCACCCCTCCACTTT
>NA|TRBV5-4|TRBJ2-3|TRBD2
CASSSGTSGGLDTQYF
TGTGCCAGCAGCTCGGGGACTAGCGGGGGCCTAGATACGCAGTATTTT
>NA|TRBV11-2|TRBJ2-1|NA
CASSPTGGANEQFF
TGTGCCAGCAGTCCTACAGGGGGGGCCAATGAGCAGTTCTTC
>NA|TRBV5-1|TRBJ2-1|NA
CASSLSRPDEQFF
TGCGCCAGCAGCTTGAGCCGGCCGGATGAGCAGTTCTTC
>NA|TRBV5-1|TRBJ2-5|TRBD1
CASSPGQSGETQYF
TGCGCCAGCAGCCCGGGACAGTCAGGAGAGACCCAGTACTTC
>NA|TRBV9|TRBJ2-7|NA
CASSVDVGALEQYF
TGTGCCAGCAGCGTAGATGTGGGAGCACTTGAGCAGTACTTC
>once|TRBV30|TRBJ1-2|TRBD1
CAWSRSQGAGFGYTF
TGTGCCTGGAGTCGCTCACAGGGGGCGGGGTTCGGCTACACCTTC
>many|TRBV7-2|TRBJ1-1|NA
CASSLRTRDTEAFF
TGTGCCAGCAGCTTAAGGACGAGGGACACTGAAGCTTTCTTT
>few|TRBV30|TRBJ1-4|NA
CAWSRGGEKLFF
TGTGCCTGGAGCCGAGGCGGCGAAAAACTGTTTTTT
>NA|TRBV27|TRBJ1-2|NA
CASSLLNRAQGWYGYTF
TGTGCCAGCAGTTTACTCAACCGGGCCCAGGGATGGTATGGCTACACCTTC
>NA|TRBV15|TRBJ2-1|NA
CATSRGGLYNEQFF
TGTGCCACCAGCAGAGGCGGGCTTTACAATGAGCAGTTCTTC
>NA|TRBV7-2|TRBJ2-4|NA
CASSLEGGDTIQYF
TGTGCCAGCAGCTTAGAAGGAGGTGATACCATTCAGTACTTC
>few|TRBV5-1|TRBJ1-4|NA
CASSLGGANEKLFF
TGCGCCAGCAGCTTGGGCGGGGCTAATGAAAAACTGTTTTTT
>NA|TRBV6-5|TRBJ2-7|NA
CASTGVREQYF
TGTGCCTCAACCGGTGTTCGAGAGCAGTACTTC
>NA|TRBV28|TRBJ1-2|NA
CASSLGFYGYTF
TGTGCCAGCAGCTTAGGATTCTATGGCTACACCTTC
>NA|TRBV15|TRBJ1-6|NA
CATSREGRGGSPLHF
TGTGCCACCAGCAGAGAAGGCAGGGGTGGTTCACCCCTCCACTTT